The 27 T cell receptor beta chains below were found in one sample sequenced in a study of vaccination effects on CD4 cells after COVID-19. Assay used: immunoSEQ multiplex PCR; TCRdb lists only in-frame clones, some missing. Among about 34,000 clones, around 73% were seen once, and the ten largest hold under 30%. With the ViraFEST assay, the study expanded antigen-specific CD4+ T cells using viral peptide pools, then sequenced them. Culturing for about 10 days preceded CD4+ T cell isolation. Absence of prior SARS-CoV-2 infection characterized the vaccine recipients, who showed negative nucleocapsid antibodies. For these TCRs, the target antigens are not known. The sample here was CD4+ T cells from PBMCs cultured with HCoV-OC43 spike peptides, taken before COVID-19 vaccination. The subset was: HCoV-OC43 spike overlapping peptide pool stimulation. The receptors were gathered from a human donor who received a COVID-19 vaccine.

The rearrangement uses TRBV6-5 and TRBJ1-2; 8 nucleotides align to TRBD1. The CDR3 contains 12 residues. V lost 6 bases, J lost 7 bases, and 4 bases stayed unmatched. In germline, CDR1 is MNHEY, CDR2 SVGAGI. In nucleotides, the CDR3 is TGTGCCAGCAGGGACAGGGTCCCTGGCTACACCTTC. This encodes CASRDRVPGYTF.

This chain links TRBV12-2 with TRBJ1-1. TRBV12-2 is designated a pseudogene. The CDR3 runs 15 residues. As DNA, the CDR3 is TGTGCAAGTCGCCACGGGACCAAGACGAACACTGAAGCTTTCTTT. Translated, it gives CASRHGTKTNTEAFF.

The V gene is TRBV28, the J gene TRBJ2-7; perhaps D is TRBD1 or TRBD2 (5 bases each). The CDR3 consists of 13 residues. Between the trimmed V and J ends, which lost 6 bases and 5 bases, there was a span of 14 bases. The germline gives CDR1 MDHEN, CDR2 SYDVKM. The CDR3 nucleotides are TGTGCCAGCAGCCCGGGACGGGGAGACGAGCAGTACTTC. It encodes CASSPGRGDEQYF. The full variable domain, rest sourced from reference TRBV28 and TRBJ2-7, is DVKVTQSSRYLVKRTGEKVFLECVQDMDHENMFWYRQDPGLGLRLIYFSYDVKMKEKGDIPEGYSVSREKKERFSLILESASTNQTSMYLCASSPGRGDEQYFGPGTRLTVT.

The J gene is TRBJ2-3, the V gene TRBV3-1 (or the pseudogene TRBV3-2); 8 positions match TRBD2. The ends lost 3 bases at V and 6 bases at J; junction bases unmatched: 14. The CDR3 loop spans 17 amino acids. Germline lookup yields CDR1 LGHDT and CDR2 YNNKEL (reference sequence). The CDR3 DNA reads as TGTGCCAGCAGCCACGCGATAGGAGGACTAGCAAGCGATACGCAGTATTTT. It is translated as CASSHAIGGLASDTQYF.

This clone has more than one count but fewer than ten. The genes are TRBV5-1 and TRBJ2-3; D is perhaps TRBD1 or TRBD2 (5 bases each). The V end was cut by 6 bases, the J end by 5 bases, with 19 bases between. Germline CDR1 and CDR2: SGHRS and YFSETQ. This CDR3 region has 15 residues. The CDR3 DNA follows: TGCGCCAGCACGGGAAGGGGAACTGCACAAGATACGCAGTATTTT. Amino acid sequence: CASTGRGTAQDTQYF.

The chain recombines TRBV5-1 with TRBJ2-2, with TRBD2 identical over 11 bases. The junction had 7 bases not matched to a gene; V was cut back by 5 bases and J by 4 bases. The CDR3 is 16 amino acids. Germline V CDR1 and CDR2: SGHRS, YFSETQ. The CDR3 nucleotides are TGCGCCAGCAGGACCGCTAGCGGGGGGACCACCGGGGAGCTGTTTTTT. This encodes CASRTASGGTTGELFF. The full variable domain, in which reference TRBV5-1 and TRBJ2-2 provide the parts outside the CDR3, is KAGVTQTPRYLIKTRGQQVTLSCSPISGHRSVSWYQQTPGQGLQFLFEYFSETQRNKGNFPGRFSGRQFSNSRSEMNVSTLELGDSALYLCASRTASGGTTGELFFGEGSRLTVL.

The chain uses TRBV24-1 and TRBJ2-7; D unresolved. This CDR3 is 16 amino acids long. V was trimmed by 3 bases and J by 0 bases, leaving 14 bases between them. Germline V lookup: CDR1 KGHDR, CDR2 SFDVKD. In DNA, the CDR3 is TGTGCCACCAGTGATCCACTCTCGATCTCCTCCTACGAGCAGTACTTC. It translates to CATSDPLSISSYEQYF.

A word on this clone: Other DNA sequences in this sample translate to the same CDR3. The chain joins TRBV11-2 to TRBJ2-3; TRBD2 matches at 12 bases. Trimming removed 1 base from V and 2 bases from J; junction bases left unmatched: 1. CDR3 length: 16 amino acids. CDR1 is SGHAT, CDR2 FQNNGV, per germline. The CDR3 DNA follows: TGTGCCAGCAGCTTAGGACTAGCGGGAGCCACAGATACGCAGTATTTT. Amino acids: CASSLGLAGATDTQYF. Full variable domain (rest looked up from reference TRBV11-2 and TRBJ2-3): EAGVAQSPRYKIIEKRQSVAFWCNPISGHATLYWYQQILGQGPKLLIQFQNNGVVDDSQLPKDRFSAERLKGVDSTLKIQPAKLEDSAVYLCASSLGLAGATDTQYFGPGTRLTVL.

CDR3 sequence: CASSGEGRSSYNEQFF. The CDR3 DNA reads as TGTGCCAGCAGTGGTGAGGGAAGGAGCTCCTACAATGAGCAGTTCTTC. The V call is TRBV6-1, the J call TRBJ2-1; TRBD2 might be the D (5 bases). Between the trimmed V and J ends, which lost 4 bases and 0 bases, there was a span of 13 bases. Germline CDR1 and CDR2: MNHNS and SASEGT. The CDR3 is 16 residues long.

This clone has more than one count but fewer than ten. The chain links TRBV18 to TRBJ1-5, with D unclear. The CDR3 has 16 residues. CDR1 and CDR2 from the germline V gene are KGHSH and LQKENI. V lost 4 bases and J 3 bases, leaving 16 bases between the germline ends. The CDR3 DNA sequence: TGTGCCAGCTCACGAGAAAGCGCAGCAAACAATCAGCCCCAGCATTTT. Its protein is CASSRESAANNQPQHF.

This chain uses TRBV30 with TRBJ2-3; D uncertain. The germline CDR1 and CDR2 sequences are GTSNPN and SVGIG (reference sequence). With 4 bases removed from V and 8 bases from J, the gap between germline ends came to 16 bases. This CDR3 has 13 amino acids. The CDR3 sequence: CAWKSSPSGTQYF. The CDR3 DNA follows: TGTGCCTGGAAATCCTCCCCTTCCGGTACGCAGTATTTT. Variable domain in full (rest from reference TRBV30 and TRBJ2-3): SQTIHQWPATLVQPVGSPLSLECTVEGTSNPNLYWYRQAAGRGLQLLFYSVGIGQISSEVPQNLSASRPQDRQFILSSKKLLLSDSGFYLCAWKSSPSGTQYFGPGTRLTVL.

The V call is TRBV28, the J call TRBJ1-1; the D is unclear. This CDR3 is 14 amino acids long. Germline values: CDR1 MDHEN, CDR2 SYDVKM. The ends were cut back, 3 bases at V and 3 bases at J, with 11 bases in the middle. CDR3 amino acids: CASSFSGVYTEAFF. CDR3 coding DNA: TGTGCCAGCAGTTTTTCAGGAGTTTACACTGAAGCTTTCTTT.

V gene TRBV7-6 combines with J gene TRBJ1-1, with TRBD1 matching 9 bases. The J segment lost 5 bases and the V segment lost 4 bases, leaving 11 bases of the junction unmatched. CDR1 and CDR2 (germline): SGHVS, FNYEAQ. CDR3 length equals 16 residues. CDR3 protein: CASSSDTTGGGTEAFF. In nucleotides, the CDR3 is TGTGCCAGCAGCTCCGATACGACAGGGGGAGGAACTGAAGCTTTCTTT.

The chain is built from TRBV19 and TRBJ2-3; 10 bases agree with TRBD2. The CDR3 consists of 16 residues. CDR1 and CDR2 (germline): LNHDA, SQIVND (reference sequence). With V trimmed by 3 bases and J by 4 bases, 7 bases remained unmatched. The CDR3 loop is CASSIQSGRAADTQYF. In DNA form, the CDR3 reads TGTGCCAGTAGTATTCAGAGCGGGAGGGCCGCAGATACGCAGTATTTT.

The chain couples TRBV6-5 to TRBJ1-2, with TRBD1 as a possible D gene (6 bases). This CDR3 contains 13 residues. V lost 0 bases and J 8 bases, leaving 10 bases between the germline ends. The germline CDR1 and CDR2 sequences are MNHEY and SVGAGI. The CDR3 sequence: CASSYSGRGGYTF. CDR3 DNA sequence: TGTGCCAGCAGTTACTCGGGCAGGGGAGGCTACACCTTC.

DNA of the CDR3: TGCAGCGTTGAAGTAGGGGGGGGCTCCTACAATGAGCAGTTCTTC. The encoded protein is CSVEVGGGSYNEQFF. V is TRBV29-1 and J is TRBJ2-1, with TRBD2 as a possible D gene (7 bases). CDR1 and CDR2 from the germline V gene are SQVTM and ANQGSEA. Trimming stripped 1 base from V and 0 bases from J, with 10 bases between. The CDR3 is 15 amino acids.

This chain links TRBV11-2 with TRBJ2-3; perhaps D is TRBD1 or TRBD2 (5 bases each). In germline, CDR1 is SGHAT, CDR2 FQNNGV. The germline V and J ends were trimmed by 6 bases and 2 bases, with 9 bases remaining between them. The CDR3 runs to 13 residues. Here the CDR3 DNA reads TGTGCCAGCAGTTCCGGGGCCACAGATACGCAGTATTTT. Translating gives CASSSGATDTQYF.

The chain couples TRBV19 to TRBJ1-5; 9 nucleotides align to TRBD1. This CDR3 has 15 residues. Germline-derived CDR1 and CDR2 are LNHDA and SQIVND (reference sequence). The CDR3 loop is CASPRDRDSNQPQHF. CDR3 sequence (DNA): TGTGCGTCTCCCCGGGACAGGGATAGCAATCAGCCCCAGCATTTT.

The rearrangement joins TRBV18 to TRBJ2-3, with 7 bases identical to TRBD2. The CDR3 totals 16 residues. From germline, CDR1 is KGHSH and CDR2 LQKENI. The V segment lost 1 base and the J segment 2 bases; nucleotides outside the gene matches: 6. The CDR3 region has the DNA TGTGCCAGCTCACCACGAAGGGCGGGAGTCACAGATACGCAGTATTTT. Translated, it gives CASSPRRAGVTDTQYF. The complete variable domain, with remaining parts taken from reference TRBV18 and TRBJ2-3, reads NAGVMQNPRHLVRRRGQEARLRCSPMKGHSHVYWYRQLPEEGLKFMVYLQKENIIDESGMPKERFSAEFPKEGPSILRIQQVVRGDSAAYFCASSPRRAGVTDTQYFGPGTRLTVL.

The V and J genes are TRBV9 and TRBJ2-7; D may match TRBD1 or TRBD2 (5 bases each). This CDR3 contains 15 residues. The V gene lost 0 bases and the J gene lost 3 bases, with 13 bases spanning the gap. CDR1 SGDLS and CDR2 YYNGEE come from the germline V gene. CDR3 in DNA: TGTGCCAGCAGCGTAGATCCAGGGACGGACTACGAGCAGTACTTC. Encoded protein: CASSVDPGTDYEQYF.

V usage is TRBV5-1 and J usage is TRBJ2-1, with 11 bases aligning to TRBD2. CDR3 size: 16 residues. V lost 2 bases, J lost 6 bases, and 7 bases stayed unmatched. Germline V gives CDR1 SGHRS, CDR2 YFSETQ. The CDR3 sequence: CASSFASGGPANEQFF. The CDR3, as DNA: TGCGCCAGCAGCTTTGCTAGCGGGGGGCCTGCCAATGAGCAGTTCTTC. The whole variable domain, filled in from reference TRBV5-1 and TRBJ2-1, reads KAGVTQTPRYLIKTRGQQVTLSCSPISGHRSVSWYQQTPGQGLQFLFEYFSETQRNKGNFPGRFSGRQFSNSRSEMNVSTLELGDSALYLCASSFASGGPANEQFFGPGTRLTVL.

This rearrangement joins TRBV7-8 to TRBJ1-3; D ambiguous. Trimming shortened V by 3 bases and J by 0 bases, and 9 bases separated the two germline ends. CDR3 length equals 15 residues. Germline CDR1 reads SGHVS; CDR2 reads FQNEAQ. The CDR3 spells CASSLTENSGNTIYF. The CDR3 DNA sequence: TGTGCCAGCAGCTTGACGGAGAACTCTGGAAACACCATATATTTT.

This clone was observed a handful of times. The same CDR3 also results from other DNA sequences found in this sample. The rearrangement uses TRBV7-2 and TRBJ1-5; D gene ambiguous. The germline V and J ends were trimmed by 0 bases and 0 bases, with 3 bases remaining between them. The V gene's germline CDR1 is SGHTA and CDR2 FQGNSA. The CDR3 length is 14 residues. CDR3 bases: TGTGCCAGCAGCTTAGCGAATAGCAATCAGCCCCAGCATTTT. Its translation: CASSLANSNQPQHF.

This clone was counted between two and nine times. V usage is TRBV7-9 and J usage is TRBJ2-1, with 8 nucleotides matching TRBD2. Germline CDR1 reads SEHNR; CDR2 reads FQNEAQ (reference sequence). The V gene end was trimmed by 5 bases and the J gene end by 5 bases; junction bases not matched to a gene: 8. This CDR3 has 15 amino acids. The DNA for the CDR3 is TGTGCCAGCAGCCCCGGCGGGGGGCGGGACAATGAGCAGTTCTTC. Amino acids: CASSPGGGRDNEQFF.

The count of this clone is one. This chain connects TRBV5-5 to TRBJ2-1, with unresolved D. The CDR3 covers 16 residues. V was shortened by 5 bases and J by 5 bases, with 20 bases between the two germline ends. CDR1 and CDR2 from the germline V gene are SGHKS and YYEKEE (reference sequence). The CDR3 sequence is CASSWPNPGSNNEQFF. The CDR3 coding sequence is TGTGCCAGCAGTTGGCCAAATCCCGGCTCGAACAATGAGCAGTTCTTC.

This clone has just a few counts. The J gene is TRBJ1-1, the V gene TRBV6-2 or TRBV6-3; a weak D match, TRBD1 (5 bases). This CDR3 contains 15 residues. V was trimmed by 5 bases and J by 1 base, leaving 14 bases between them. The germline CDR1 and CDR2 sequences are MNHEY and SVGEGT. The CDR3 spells CASSDPRVANTEAFF. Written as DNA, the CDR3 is TGTGCCAGCAGTGACCCCAGGGTGGCGAACACTGAAGCTTTCTTT.

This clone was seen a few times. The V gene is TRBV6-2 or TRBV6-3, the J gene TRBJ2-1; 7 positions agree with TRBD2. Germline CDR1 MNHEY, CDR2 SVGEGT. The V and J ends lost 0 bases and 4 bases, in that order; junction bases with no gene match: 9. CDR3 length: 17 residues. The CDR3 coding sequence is TGTGCCAGCAGTTACTCGCCGCCAGAGGGACTATACAATGAGCAGTTCTTC. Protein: CASSYSPPEGLYNEQFF.